Included here is one TCR beta chain sequence, with context. What it binds is not known. The sample comes from a study of cytomegalovirus exposure and HLA in healthy donors. Study-wide results and limits: An analysis done earlier found most TCR beta V segments productive about 90% or about 30% of the time.

Primers: 60 Vbeta forward and 13 Jbeta reverse. Clones were sequenced by immunoSEQ multiplex PCR, and TCRdb holds only the in-frame ones, with some missing. The sample holds 120,000 or so clones, 78% seen once. V trimming: 6 bases; J trimming: 1 base; junction bases outside the gene matches: 4. Germline CDR1 MDHEN, CDR2 SYDVKM. The CDR3 runs to 16 residues. The source material was PBMCs. The TCR originated in a man aged 25-45 years in good health and CMV-seropositive. The V call is TRBV28, the J call TRBJ1-4; 11 positions match TRBD1. The CDR3 loop reads CASRRTGGRTNEKLFF. In DNA form, the CDR3 reads TGTGCCAGCAGGCGGACAGGGGGCCGAACTAATGAAAAACTGTTTTTT.